Following are 25 T cell receptor beta chains from one sample sequenced in a study of T cells after yellow fever vaccination (dated by TCRdb to between 2018 and 2021). Sample treatment or condition, as interpreted from the label and publication: live attenuated yellow fever vaccine strain. The library was obtained by 5' RACE. The sequencer listed for this sample is Illumina HiSeq 2500. TCRdb's own reprocessing of the public reads used fastp at Q25 and MiXCR and kept productive beta chains. Records with the same CDR3 protein are collapsed into one entry carrying the most frequent genes and DNA. A total of about 400,000 distinct CDR3 sequences appear in this sample, roughly 12% of them only once. The ten top clones hold 18% of the sample. This sample comprised PBMCs, obtained on the day of the first yellow fever vaccination. These receptors all stem from a man aged 18 to 29 who received the YFV17D yellow fever vaccine.

The sample holds many counts of this clonotype. The chain employs TRBV5-1 and TRBJ1-2; the D is unclear. V shed 7 bases and J shed 1 base, with 8 bases lying between them. Germline V gives CDR1 SGHRS, CDR2 YFSETQ. The CDR3 runs 12 residues. The CDR3 DNA follows: TGCGCCAGCGCGGAGTTTAACTATGGCTACACCTTC. Translation: CASAEFNYGYTF.

The chain carries TRBV30 and TRBJ2-7; the match to TRBD1 covers 7 bases. CDR1 is GTSNPN, CDR2 SVGIG, per germline (reference sequence). The CDR3 spans 13 residues. J lost 5 bases, V lost 5 bases, and 9 bases had no gene match. The CDR3 nucleotides read TGTGCCTGGGACCAAAGAGGGGGCAACGAGCAGTACTTC. Its protein is CAWDQRGGNEQYF.

The table lists this clonotype with a few counts. The V and J genes are TRBV4-3 and TRBJ2-2, with D uncertain. The CDR3 is made up of 17 amino acids. The V end lost 0 bases, the J end lost 1 base, and 12 bases lay between the germline ends. CDR1 is LGHNA, CDR2 YSLEER, per germline. CDR3 DNA sequence: TGCGCCAGCAGCCAAGATCACTCCCCACTGAACACCGGGGAGCTGTTTTTT. Translating it yields CASSQDHSPLNTGELFF.

In the case of this clonotype: A clone one base away is much larger, so this may be a read error. This chain links TRBV29-1 with TRBJ1-1, with D hard to call. The CDR3 extends over 15 amino acids. CDR1 and CDR2 from the germline V gene are SQVTM and ANQGSEA. Trimming cost V 7 bases and J 0 bases, with 18 bases left between them. The CDR3 sequence: CSGSHGWGMNTEAFF. Written as DNA, the CDR3 is TGCAGCGGGTCCCACGGCTGGGGTATGAACACTGAAGCTTTCTTT.

The chain couples TRBV19 to TRBJ2-1; no clear D gene. Per the germline V gene, CDR1 is LNHDA and CDR2 is SQIVND (reference sequence). The CDR3 sequence is 12 residues long. V lost 3 bases and J lost 8, with 8 bases in between. DNA of the CDR3: TGTGCCAGTAGTATGGCTTTCGATGAGCAGTTCTTC. Translating it yields CASSMAFDEQFF.

The chain has TRBV29-1 and TRBJ2-1, with a tentative D call TRBD1 (6 bases). V dropped 7 bases and J dropped 7 bases, with 14 bases sitting between them. This CDR3 has 12 amino acids. The germline V gene encodes CDR1 SQVTM and CDR2 ANQGSEA. This CDR3 reads CSARGVLNEQFF. The DNA for the CDR3 is TGCAGCGCCAGGGGTGTTTTAAATGAGCAGTTCTTC.

The chain uses TRBV6-2 or TRBV6-3 and TRBJ2-2, with 7 bases matching TRBD1. This CDR3 has 18 amino acids. Germline V gives CDR1 MNHEY, CDR2 SVGEGT. The trim removed 0 bases at V and 2 bases at J, leaving 9 bases unmatched. CDR3 nucleotide sequence: TGTGCCAGCAGTTACTCTGCTCTGGGACAGAGAAACACCGGGGAGCTGTTTTTT. This encodes CASSYSALGQRNTGELFF.

This clonotype was picked up many times. The V and J genes are TRBV5-4 and TRBJ2-7; tentatively, D is TRBD1 (6 bases). V lost 0 bases and J lost 2, with 9 bases in between. CDR1 is SGHNT and CDR2 is YYREEE in the germline V gene (reference sequence). The CDR3 runs 14 residues. The CDR3 DNA follows: TGTGCCAGCAGCTTGGCCCGGGACACCTACGAGCAGTACGTC. It specifies CASSLARDTYEQYV.

For the CDR3, the DNA is TGTGCCAGCAGCCTCGAACAGGGGGACACTGAAGCTTTCTTT. As protein: CASSLEQGDTEAFF. The chain carries TRBV7-9 and TRBJ1-1; 8 positions match TRBD1. The V gene end was trimmed by 5 bases and the J gene end by 3 bases; junction bases not matched to a gene: 5. Germline lookup yields CDR1 SEHNR and CDR2 FQNEAQ (reference sequence). This CDR3 has 14 residues.

This clonotype has a handful of counts. This chain connects TRBV18 to TRBJ2-3, with a tentative D call TRBD1 (6 bases). V was trimmed by 2 bases and J by 1 base, leaving 13 bases between them. In germline, CDR1 is KGHSH, CDR2 LQKENI. The CDR3 length is 16 residues. The CDR3 sequence: CASSPNTGSRTDTQYF. DNA of the CDR3: TGTGCCAGCTCACCAAACACAGGGTCTCGCACAGATACGCAGTATTTT.

This rearrangement joins TRBV28 to TRBJ2-3, with 9 bases matching TRBD2. The J segment lost 4 bases and the V segment lost 6 bases, leaving 5 bases of the junction unmatched. The germline V gene has CDR1 MDHEN and CDR2 SYDVKM. The length of the CDR3 is 14 residues. Written as DNA, the CDR3 is TGTGCCAGCAGGGGGCGGGGGGGACCAGATACGCAGTATTTT. It is translated as CASRGRGGPDTQYF. Supplemented by reference TRBV28 and TRBJ2-3, the full variable domain reads DVKVTQSSRYLVKRTGEKVFLECVQDMDHENMFWYRQDPGLGLRLIYFSYDVKMKEKGDIPEGYSVSREKKERFSLILESASTNQTSMYLCASRGRGGPDTQYFGPGTRLTVL.

This clonotype was seen a few times. The CDR3, as DNA: TGTGCCAGTAGAGACGGACAGGGATTCTACAATGAGCAGTTCTTC. Encoded protein: CASRDGQGFYNEQFF. The chain links TRBV19 to TRBJ2-1; 8 bases map to TRBD1. Germline CDR1 and CDR2: LNHDA and SQIVND (reference sequence). J lost 3 bases, V lost 6 bases, and 7 bases had no gene match. The CDR3 totals 15 residues.

This clonotype was recorded a few times. V gene TRBV18 combines with J gene TRBJ2-3; no reliable D call. The CDR3 is made up of 14 amino acids. Germline V gene lookup returns CDR1 KGHSH and CDR2 LQKENI. The germline V and J ends were trimmed by 3 bases and 0 bases, with 7 bases remaining between them. The chain's CDR3 is CASSPASSTDTQYF. The CDR3 DNA reads TGTGCCAGCTCACCCGCCAGTAGCACAGATACGCAGTATTTT.

The rearrangement joins TRBV6-1 to TRBJ2-3; 10 bases match TRBD1. This CDR3 contains 14 residues. Germline CDR1 and CDR2: MNHNS and SASEGT. V dropped 6 bases and J dropped 8; count of bases not matched to a gene: 8. CDR3 nucleotides: TGTGCCAGCAGAGCCGGGACAGGGGAAGGTACGCAGTATTTT. Translated: CASRAGTGEGTQYF.

This clonotype was seen a few times. The chain is built from TRBV30 and TRBJ2-6; D is uncertain. Trimming stripped 1 base from V and 4 bases from J, with 14 bases between. The germline V gene encodes CDR1 GTSNPN and CDR2 SVGIG (reference sequence). This CDR3 contains 16 residues. Written as DNA, the CDR3 is TGTGCCTGGAGTGACAAGGGCTACCGGGGGGCCAACGTCCTGACTTTC. Translating gives CAWSDKGYRGANVLTF. The variable domain in full, completed from reference TRBV30 and TRBJ2-6, reads SQTIHQWPATLVQPVGSPLSLECTVEGTSNPNLYWYRQAAGRGLQLLFYSVGIGQISSEVPQNLSASRPQDRQFILSSKKLLLSDSGFYLCAWSDKGYRGANVLTFGAGSRLTVL.

The J gene is TRBJ2-1, the V gene TRBV5-1; D is undetermined. In germline, CDR1 is SGHRS, CDR2 YFSETQ. Between the trimmed V and J ends, which lost 6 bases and 5 bases, there was a span of 15 bases. CDR3 length equals 14 residues. The CDR3 reads CASTERMSNNEQFF. Written as DNA, the CDR3 is TGCGCCAGCACTGAGCGTATGTCAAACAATGAGCAGTTCTTC.

This clonotype was detected a few times. The chain uses TRBV4-1 and TRBJ1-1, with TRBD1 as a possible D gene (6 bases). The germline V gene has CDR1 MGHRA and CDR2 YSYEKL. CDR3 length: 15 residues. Trimming left V 3 bases short and J 0 bases short, with 11 bases between. The CDR3: CASSQGGGLNTEAFF. Here the CDR3 DNA reads TGCGCCAGCAGCCAGGGGGGGGGCTTGAACACTGAAGCTTTCTTT.

This clonotype was recorded many times. The genes are TRBV4-1 and TRBJ1-5, with 9 bases matching TRBD1. The CDR3 totals 16 residues. The germline V gene has CDR1 MGHRA and CDR2 YSYEKL. V lost 1 base and J lost 7; bases outside the gene matches: 8. The CDR3: CASSQGPTGGWQPQHF. CDR3 DNA: TGCGCCAGCAGCCAAGGCCCCACAGGGGGCTGGCAGCCCCAGCATTTT.

This clonotype was counted a few times. The V gene is TRBV5-1, the J gene TRBJ2-2, with 12 positions matching TRBD1. The CDR3 spans 15 residues. From germline, CDR1 is SGHRS and CDR2 YFSETQ. The V segment lost 4 bases and the J segment 6 bases; nucleotides outside the gene matches: 4. CDR3 nucleotide sequence: TGCGCCAGCAGCCCCGGGACAGGGGGCTCCGGGGAGCTGTTTTTT. Amino acid sequence: CASSPGTGGSGELFF.

The chain joins TRBV4-3 to TRBJ2-1, with 7 positions matching TRBD2. Germline V lookup: CDR1 LGHNA, CDR2 YSLEER. This CDR3 contains 12 residues. V lost 0 bases to trimming and J lost 11 bases; unmatched junction nucleotides: 1. CDR3 loop: CASSQEGLQQFF. CDR3 DNA: TGCGCCAGCAGCCAAGAGGGACTACAGCAGTTCTTC.

This clonotype was picked up a small number of times. The gene calls are TRBV10-2 and TRBJ2-2; D assignment may be TRBD1 or TRBD2 (6 bases each). Germline lookup yields CDR1 WSHSY and CDR2 SAAADI. V was trimmed by 8 bases and J by 0 bases, leaving 16 bases between them. The CDR3 is 16 residues long. As DNA, the CDR3 is TGCGCCAGCCTGTTCCGGGGGCGGTCGAACACCGGGGAGCTGTTTTTT. Its translation: CASLFRGRSNTGELFF.

This clonotype was seen a few times. This chain connects TRBV15 to TRBJ1-1; no clear D. CDR1 and CDR2 (germline): LNHNV, YYDKDF (reference sequence). V shed 0 bases and J shed 2 bases, with 4 bases lying between them. CDR3 length: 13 amino acids. The CDR3 region has the DNA TGTGCCACCAGCAGAGAAGTAAACACTGAAGCTTTCTTT. Protein product: CATSREVNTEAFF.

The sample holds a few counts of this clonotype. The chain is built from TRBV4-1 and TRBJ2-1; D remains unclear. CDR1 and CDR2 from the germline V gene are MGHRA and YSYEKL. V was cut by 1 base and J by 7 bases, with 8 bases left in between. The CDR3 consists of 13 residues. CDR3 loop: CASSQVGGNEQFF. The CDR3 DNA is TGCGCCAGCAGCCAAGTGGGCGGTAATGAGCAGTTCTTC.

The V and J genes are TRBV6-1 and TRBJ2-3, with TRBD1 identical over 8 bases. CDR1 and CDR2 from the germline V gene are MNHNS and SASEGT. After removal of 3 bases from V and 8 bases from J, the junction contained 10 bases not matched to a gene. There are 15 residues in the CDR3. CDR3 sequence reads: CASSEWGTGLATQYF. The CDR3 DNA is TGTGCCAGCAGTGAGTGGGGGACAGGACTTGCTACGCAGTATTTT.

The table lists this clonotype with a few counts. The rearrangement links TRBV2 to TRBJ1-1; D ambiguous. The CDR3 has 11 residues. Germline loops: CDR1 SNHLY, CDR2 FYNNEI. Trimming removed 7 bases from V and 1 base from J, with 4 bases in between. The CDR3 DNA is TGTGCCAGCACACCGAACACTGAAGCTTTCTTT. It translates to CASTPNTEAFF.